A selection of T cell receptor beta chains follows, all from one sample in a study of technical replicates of blood from a handful of donors. The method was immunoSEQ multiplex PCR; TCRdb's version includes in-frame clones alone and lacks a portion of them. Among about 75,000 clones listed, approximately 96% were seen once. Sequencing was done on a sample of T cells isolated from PBMCs. The receptors were gathered from a human donor in good health. Each CDR3 is given with its conserved first and last residue. Fields, in order: clone size, D gene, J gene, V gene, CDR3 DNA, CDR3 protein. A D gene is named only where the DNA matches it firmly. Some rows mark clone size as missing; the rest say once, few, many or name a class of expanded clone.

>NA|NA|TRBJ2-3|TRBV11-3
TGTGCCAGCAGCTTGGGAACAGGAGGGTTGCGAGATACGCAGTATTTT
CASSLGTGGLRDTQYF
>NA|TRBD1|TRBJ2-7|TRBV13
TGTGCCAGTGGACAGGCCTACGAGCAGTACTTC
CASGQAYEQYF
>once|TRBD1|TRBJ1-4|TRBV10-1
TGCGCCAGCAACCCTGACGGGACAGGGACTGAAAAACTGTTTTTT
CASNPDGTGTEKLFF
>NA|NA|TRBJ1-2|TRBV7-2
TGTGCCAGCAGCTCAAAGACAGATACTCCATATCGCTACACCTTC
CASSSKTDTPYRYTF
>NA|NA|TRBJ2-2|TRBV11-2
TGTGCCAGCAAAACCCCCTCCGTCGGGGAGGACACCGGGGAGCTGTTTTTT
CASKTPSVGEDTGELFF
>once|NA|TRBJ1-4|TRBV28
TGTGCCAGCAGCCCCGGGAGGGGAATGTATGAAAAACTGTTTTTT
CASSPGRGMYEKLFF
>NA|NA|TRBJ1-6|TRBV27
TGTGCCAGCACCTTCTTGAACAGGGTAATGAGTCCCCTCCACTTT
CASTFLNRVMSPLHF
>once|TRBD2|TRBJ2-5|TRBV4-2
TGTGCCAGCAGCCAAATTTTCCTAGCGGGAGAAAATGAAGAGACCCAGTACTTC
CASSQIFLAGENEETQYF
>NA|TRBD1|TRBJ1-6|TRBV30
TGTGCCTGGAAAGCTGACAGGGTCATTTCACCCCTCCACTTT
CAWKADRVISPLHF
>NA|NA|TRBJ2-7|TRBV27
TGTGCCAGCAGTAATCGGGGTGGGGTAGGCGAGCAGTACTTC
CASSNRGGVGEQYF
>NA|TRBD1|TRBJ2-1|TRBV6-6
TGTGCCAGCAGCCCGGACAGGGGGGAGCAGTTCTTC
CASSPDRGEQFF
>NA|TRBD1|TRBJ1-1|TRBV11-2
TGTGCCAGCAGCTCCTCAGACAGGGGGGACACTGAAGCTTTCTTT
CASSSSDRGDTEAFF
>NA|TRBD2|TRBJ2-7|TRBV5-1
TGCGCCAGCAGCTTGGGTCGACTAGCGGGAGGGGACCTGATTTACGAGCAGTACTTC
CASSLGRLAGGDLIYEQYF
>NA|TRBD1|TRBJ1-1|TRBV11-2
TGTGCCAGCAGCGTCGACAGGGCTGGATTCACTGAAGCTTTCTTT
CASSVDRAGFTEAFF
>NA|NA|TRBJ1-3|TRBV5-1
TGCGCCAGCAGCTTGGGCCAGGGGAATGCTGGAAACACCATATATTTT
CASSLGQGNAGNTIYF
>NA|TRBD2|TRBJ2-1|TRBV30
TGTGCCTGGAGGTTGTTAGCGGGGTCGGGTGAGCAGTTCTTC
CAWRLLAGSGEQFF
>NA|NA|TRBJ2-1|TRBV1
TGCACCAGCAGCCCATGGACTAGCGGAACCTACAATGAGCAGTTCTTC
CTSSPWTSGTYNEQFF
>NA|NA|TRBJ2-7|TRBV21-1
TGTGCCAGCAGCAAAGCTGGCGGGACAGGGGCCATCGAGCAGTACTTC
CASSKAGGTGAIEQYF
>NA|TRBD1|TRBJ2-5|TRBV29-1
TGCAGCGTTGAACCGACAGGGGGCGGAGAGACCCAGTACTTC
CSVEPTGGGETQYF
>NA|TRBD1|TRBJ1-3|TRBV10-3
TGTGCCATCAGCGTGACAGGGGATCGTAACACCATATATTTT
CAISVTGDRNTIYF
>once|TRBD2|TRBJ2-7|TRBV4-2
TGTGCCAGCAGCCTAGGAGGTAGCGGGGTCTACGAGCAGTACTTC
CASSLGGSGVYEQYF
>NA|TRBD1|TRBJ1-1|TRBV5-8
TGTGCCAGCAGGCGTGACAGGGGAACTGAAGCTTTCTTT
CASRRDRGTEAFF
>NA|NA|TRBJ2-1|TRBV6-1
TGTGCCAGCAGTGAAGTGGGGGCCGGCAATGAGCAGTTCTTC
CASSEVGAGNEQFF
>NA|TRBD2|TRBJ2-2|TRBV5-1
TGCGCCAGCAGCCGTGGGGCTAGCGGGGGCCGGAACACCGGGGAGCTGTTTTTT
CASSRGASGGRNTGELFF
>once|TRBD1|TRBJ1-5|TRBV18
TGTGCCAGCTCGGGGGGACAGGTGAATCAGCCCCAGCATTTT
CASSGGQVNQPQHF
>NA|NA|TRBJ2-3|TRBV4-2
TGTGCCAGCAGCCAAGAACCAGAAACGATAGATACGCAGTATTTT
CASSQEPETIDTQYF
>NA|TRBD1|TRBJ2-7|TRBV28
TGTGCCAGCCATATGACAGGGCTTTCCTACGAGCAGTACTTC
CASHMTGLSYEQYF
>few|TRBD1|TRBJ1-2|TRBV18
TGTGCCAGCTCACCCTACGGGACAGGGTTTGATGGCTACACCTTC
CASSPYGTGFDGYTF
>NA|NA|TRBJ2-7|TRBV2
TGTGCCAGCAAGTCGACGGGGGAGCAGTACTTC
CASKSTGEQYF
>NA|NA|TRBJ2-1|TRBV4-2
TGTGCCAGCAGCCAAGGACACGGGAGCCCAAGCTCCTACAATGAGCAGTTCTTC
CASSQGHGSPSSYNEQFF
>NA|TRBD1|TRBJ2-7|TRBV5-1
TGCGCCAGCAGCCGTGGGTCAGGGGGATATAGGAACGAGCAGTACTTC
CASSRGSGGYRNEQYF
>NA|NA|TRBJ1-1|TRBV27
TGTGCCAGCAGTTTATCTGGGCTTAGTAGGATGAACACTGAAGCTTTCTTT
CASSLSGLSRMNTEAFF
>NA|NA|TRBJ1-1|TRBV19
TGTGCCAGTAGCATACCGGGGGGGAGGACTGAAGCTTTCTTT
CASSIPGGRTEAFF
>NA|NA|TRBJ1-1|TRBV7-8
TGTGCCAGCAGTTCCTACACTGAAGCTTTCTTT
CASSSYTEAFF
>once|NA|TRBJ1-5|TRBV5-4
TGTGCCAGCAGCCTGGCGGGCAATCAGCCCCAGCATTTT
CASSLAGNQPQHF
>once|TRBD2|TRBJ2-2|TRBV28
TGTGCCAGCATTGGGGCGGGAGAGGCCGACACCGGGGAGCTGTTTTTT
CASIGAGEADTGELFF
>NA|TRBD1|TRBJ1-2|TRBV7-2
TGTGCCAGCAGCTTAGCGCTGGGACAGGCCTACTATGGCTACACCTTC
CASSLALGQAYYGYTF
>NA|NA|TRBJ2-3|TRBV6-4
TGTGCCAGCAGTGAAGCCGGACTAGGGGGAGATACGCAGTATTTT
CASSEAGLGGDTQYF
>NA|TRBD1|TRBJ1-2|TRBV9
TGTGCCAGCAGCGTAGGACAGGGGTACTCCGGCTATGGCTACACCTTC
CASSVGQGYSGYGYTF
>NA|TRBD2|TRBJ2-2|TRBV7-3
TGTGCCAGCAGCATCGATCCGAGACTAGCGGGGGACGCGAACACCGGGGAGCTGTTTTTT
CASSIDPRLAGDANTGELFF
>NA|TRBD1|TRBJ1-2|TRBV18
TGTGCCAGCTCACCACCATCCAGGGGGGATGGCTACACCTTC
CASSPPSRGDGYTF
>NA|TRBD2|TRBJ2-7|TRBV5-4
TGTGCCAGCAGCCGAGGGTCCCTAGCGGGTTCCTACGAGCAGTACTTC
CASSRGSLAGSYEQYF
>NA|NA|TRBJ1-2|TRBV2
TGTGCCAGCAGTGGACAGGTTAACTATGGCTACACCTTC
CASSGQVNYGYTF
>NA|NA|TRBJ2-3|TRBV7-9
TGTGCCAGCAGCTCCTCAGGGACAGATACGCAGTATTTT
CASSSSGTDTQYF